The TCR beta chain described here comes from a study of T cell responses to AZD1222 COVID-19 vaccine listed by TCRdb under 2021. Some background on the complete study: TCR sequencing was performed for 230 to 250 trial participants, of whom about 200 were given two doses of AZD1222 and around 26 were given two doses of MenACWY control vaccine. Enrollment into the trials was organized by age into subgroups of 18-55, 56-69 and 70-plus years, and those subgroups contained roughly 160, 29 and 62 TCR-sequenced participants, respectively. General conclusions and limits of the study: Reportedly, almost half of the unique spike-specific TCRs recognized epitopes lying outside the regions that are mutated in the B.1.351 and B.1.1.7 variants. Conclusions about previously exposed vaccinees were limited because only 5 or 6 AZD1222 recipients were SARS-CoV-2 seropositive at baseline. Participants were mostly white British, with more females than males. The authors suggested clonal diversity may have been underestimated. Because no day 14 peak-response samples were available, repertoires were characterized only after the peak T cell response. A significant rise in spike-specific TCR breadth and depth was observed after two AZD1222 doses relative to day 0 and relative to MenACWY recipients. In the small 56-69-year group, the increase in depth fell short of significance, most likely because of low power. The whole spike protein was spanned by vaccine-associated CD4 TCRs, and dominant responses were seen in regions 160-218 and 743-854.

About this clone itself: Its binding antigen is unknown. One base away there is no much larger clone; base qualities are not given.

Sample time point, as interpreted from the label and publication: about 28 days (+/-7) after the second vaccine dose. AZD1222 recipients given second doses at about 4 weeks or at about 12 weeks were pooled, since spike-specific TCR depth and breadth were not found to differ between the two schedules. Vaccinee samples came from UK trials COV001 and COV002, including a single-blind randomized controlled phase 2/3 trial of AZD1222 (ChAdOx1 nCoV-19) in healthy adults. For TCRbeta chain sequencing, PBMC samples from trial participants were taken at day 0 and at day 28 after the second dose. CDR1 and CDR2, per the germline V gene (reference sequence), are LGHDT and YNNKEL. The CDR3 holds 13 amino acids from the cysteine to the phenylalanine. The CDR3 DNA has 39 bases and is translated from base 1. V drops 9 bases and J drops 3 bases, leaving 12 bases in between. The CDR3 regions of human TCRbeta chains were subjected to immunosequencing. Per the original workflow: Repertoire TCRs were checked for matches against a reference library of SARS-CoV-2-specific TCRs that had been generated using the MIRA antigen-specificity platform. Breadth was defined as the fraction of unique TCRs that were SARS-CoV-2-associated. Depth was defined as the fraction of total T cells that were SARS-CoV-2-associated. Each spike-specific TCR was assigned to its reactive spike region and to a CD4 or CD8 class using the MIRA data. Log10-transformed breadth and depth values were compared by one-way ANOVA with Sidak's multiple comparisons tests. TCRdb limited this immuneACCESS table to in-frame rearrangements with V and J called. A share of clones is missing; checked studies link under half to unresolved V genes, and the rest is unexplained. Clonal size and the V and J genes are those of that table, whereas D and trimming came from the DNA. Across this sample there are 150,000 or so clones, with around 87% seen only once. The leading ten clones occupy roughly 9.1% of the sample.

The receptor comes from an adult who received the AZD1222 COVID-19 vaccine. Sequenced material: peripheral blood, taken 28 days after the second AZD1222 dose. Recombination connected TRBV3-1 (or the pseudogene TRBV3-2) to TRBJ1-5; the D gene lacks a confident call. CDR3 loop: CASQGNANQPQHF. The DNA is TGTGCCAGTCAAGGGAACGCCAATCAGCCCCAGCATTTT.